Below, 19 T cell receptor beta chains from the same sample are listed, as sequenced in a study of T cell responses to AZD1222 COVID-19 vaccine. TCRdb's copy holds only in-frame clones and misses some; the assay was immunoSEQ multiplex PCR. The table includes roughly 100,000 clones, 80% to 90% detected once. Sequencing was performed on peripheral blood, taken 28 days after the second AZD1222 dose. These receptors were obtained from an adult who received the AZD1222 COVID-19 vaccine.

The chain links TRBV28 to TRBJ2-3; D not resolved. Per the germline V gene, CDR1 is MDHEN and CDR2 is SYDVKM. This CDR3 has 15 amino acids. The ends were cut back, 2 bases at V and 0 bases at J, with 9 bases in the middle. The CDR3 nucleotides read TGTGCCAGCAGTTTACGCTCTGGGAGCACAGATACGCAGTATTTT. Its translation: CASSLRSGSTDTQYF.

The chain uses TRBV4-1 and TRBJ1-5; D is perhaps TRBD1 (5 bases). The V gene lost 1 base and the J gene lost 7 bases, with 8 bases spanning the gap. Germline V gene data show CDR1 as MGHRA and CDR2 as YSYEKL. This CDR3 has 13 amino acids. The CDR3 loop is CASSQARGQPQHF. The CDR3 DNA reads as TGCGCCAGCAGCCAAGCAAGGGGCCAGCCCCAGCATTTT.

The rearrangement uses TRBV29-1 and TRBJ2-1, with 10 bases aligning to TRBD1. The V and J ends lost 6 bases and 4 bases, in that order; junction bases with no gene match: 9. Germline V gene data show CDR1 as SQVTM and CDR2 as ANQGSEA. This CDR3 is built from 15 residues. CDR3 bases: TGCAGCGTCCAGAGCCGGACAGGGGGATACAATGAGCAGTTCTTC. Its protein is CSVQSRTGGYNEQFF.

The chain links TRBV28 to TRBJ1-5, with D uncertain. Germline V gives CDR1 MDHEN, CDR2 SYDVKM. V was clipped by 2 bases and J by 3 bases, with 11 bases between them. The CDR3 length is 15 residues. CDR3 residues: CASSLGQAANQPQHF. For the CDR3, the DNA is TGTGCCAGCAGTTTAGGTCAGGCGGCCAATCAGCCCCAGCATTTT.

The chain has TRBV5-1 and TRBJ2-7; 11 nucleotides agree with TRBD1. The length of the CDR3 is 14 residues. Germline CDR1 reads SGHRS; CDR2 reads YFSETQ. J gave up 4 bases and V 0 bases, and 0 bases lay outside the gene matches. CDR3 DNA: TGCGCCAGCAGCTTGGGGGACAGGGGGTACGAGCAGTACTTC. Protein sequence: CASSLGDRGYEQYF. Complete variable domain (other parts from reference TRBV5-1 and TRBJ2-7): KAGVTQTPRYLIKTRGQQVTLSCSPISGHRSVSWYQQTPGQGLQFLFEYFSETQRNKGNFPGRFSGRQFSNSRSEMNVSTLELGDSALYLCASSLGDRGYEQYFGPGTRLTVT.

The rearrangement links TRBV9 to TRBJ2-1, with D possibly matching TRBD2 (6 bases). Germline CDR1 reads SGDLS; CDR2 reads YYNGEE. Trimming took 0 bases from V and 7 from J, leaving 14 bases between them. This CDR3 has 15 amino acids. CDR3 protein: CASSVALGGRNEQFF. CDR3 nucleotides: TGTGCCAGCAGCGTAGCTTTGGGGGGACGGAATGAGCAGTTCTTC.

This clone was seen just once. The rearrangement uses TRBV7-2 and TRBJ1-5; no reliable D call. This CDR3 spans 13 amino acids. The V gene's germline CDR1 is SGHTA and CDR2 FQGNSA. V dropped 2 bases and J dropped 5 bases, with 7 bases sitting between them. This CDR3 is CASSLFGDQPQHF. The CDR3 bases are TGTGCCAGCAGCTTATTTGGGGATCAGCCCCAGCATTTT.

The rearrangement uses TRBV7-3 and TRBJ2-2; D might be TRBD2 (5 bases). This CDR3 has 15 amino acids. Per germline, CDR1 SGHTA and CDR2 FQGTGA. V was clipped by 1 base and J by 7 bases, with 13 bases between them. The CDR3 DNA is TGTGCCAGCAGCTTAAATTCGGCTAGCAACGGGGAGCTGTTTTTT. Residues: CASSLNSASNGELFF.

This chain uses TRBV9 with TRBJ2-7; TRBD1 agrees at 8 bases. This CDR3 region has 13 residues. V lost 6 bases to trimming and J lost 5 bases; unmatched junction nucleotides: 7. Germline V gene sequence: CDR1 SGDLS, CDR2 YYNGEE. The CDR3 loop is CASNTGTGDEQYF. The CDR3, as DNA: TGTGCCAGCAATACCGGGACAGGCGACGAGCAGTACTTC.

The chain has TRBV29-1 and TRBJ2-7; 7 nucleotides agree with TRBD1. CDR3 length: 15 amino acids. After removal of 7 bases from V and 0 bases from J, the junction contained 12 bases not matched to a gene. The germline gives CDR1 SQVTM, CDR2 ANQGSEA. This CDR3 reads CSAGDSFPSSYEQYF. CDR3 sequence (DNA): TGCAGCGCCGGGGACAGTTTTCCTAGCTCCTACGAGCAGTACTTC.

The chain links TRBV6-5 to TRBJ2-5, with 7 bases aligning to TRBD2. The CDR3 totals 14 residues. Germline CDR1 and CDR2: MNHEY and SVGAGI. Trimming cost V 1 base and J 5 bases; bases outside gene matches: 4. The CDR3 DNA reads TGTGCCAGCAGTTACTGGGGGGGAGGGGAGACCCAGTACTTC. This codes for CASSYWGGGETQYF.

For the CDR3, the DNA is TGTGCCAGCAGTGAGGCTGTACAGGGATGGACCGGGGAGCTGTTTTTT. It encodes CASSEAVQGWTGELFF. This chain connects TRBV25-1 to TRBJ2-2, with D perhaps matching TRBD1 (6 bases). Germline CDR1 and CDR2: MGHDK and SYGVNS. With 3 bases removed from V and 5 bases from J, the gap between germline ends came to 16 bases. CDR3 length: 16 residues.

In this sample, this clone turned up a few times. V usage is TRBV4-3 and J usage is TRBJ2-3; 7 nucleotides line up with TRBD2. The CDR3 spans 18 residues. Germline CDR1 LGHNA, CDR2 YSLEER. The ends lost 0 bases at V and 0 bases at J; junction bases unmatched: 9. For the CDR3, the DNA is TGCGCCAGCAGCCAAGATCCCCCTAGCGGAGCTAGCACAGATACGCAGTATTTT. It specifies CASSQDPPSGASTDTQYF.

This rearrangement joins TRBV11-2 to TRBJ2-7, with a weak D call TRBD2 (7 bases). Germline V gives CDR1 SGHAT, CDR2 FQNNGV. CDR3 length: 14 amino acids. Trimming shortened V by 5 bases and J by 3 bases, and 14 bases separated the two germline ends. The CDR3 reads CASSLGGGDYEQYF. The CDR3 bases are TGTGCCAGCAGCCTGGGAGGGGGGGACTACGAGCAGTACTTC.

The J gene is TRBJ2-7, the V gene TRBV15, with TRBD2 as a possible D gene (7 bases). V was cut by 1 base and J by 5 bases, with 15 bases left in between. Germline V gene data show CDR1 as LNHNV and CDR2 as YYDKDF (reference sequence). The CDR3 runs to 15 residues. As DNA, the CDR3 is TGTGCCACCAGCAGAGCAGGGGAGGGTGACAACGAGCAGTACTTC. Translating gives CATSRAGEGDNEQYF.

J is TRBJ2-7 and V is TRBV5-4; the match to TRBD2 covers 16 bases. The trim removed 3 bases at V and 4 bases at J, leaving 7 bases unmatched. The CDR3 totals 17 residues. Germline V CDR1 and CDR2: SGHNT, YYREEE (reference sequence). The CDR3, as DNA: TGTGCCAGCAGCTCGTCGGGACTAGCGGGAGGGACTTACGAGCAGTACTTC. Encoded protein: CASSSSGLAGGTYEQYF.

The chain couples TRBV5-4 to TRBJ2-3; 9 positions match TRBD2. The junction had 2 bases not matched to a gene; V was cut back by 1 base and J by 2 bases. This CDR3 is built from 15 residues. Per germline, CDR1 SGHNT and CDR2 YYREEE (reference sequence). CDR3 protein: CASSLLAGPTDTQYF. CDR3 DNA sequence: TGTGCCAGCAGCTTGCTAGCGGGGCCCACAGATACGCAGTATTTT.

J is TRBJ2-5 and V is TRBV7-2; 11 bases are a match to TRBD2. The V and J ends lost 3 bases and 5 bases, in that order; junction bases with no gene match: 5. The germline CDR1 and CDR2 sequences are SGHTA and FQGNSA. The CDR3 spans 15 residues. The CDR3, as DNA: TGTGCCAGCAGCTTCGAACTAGCGGGAGTCGAGACCCAGTACTTC. This encodes CASSFELAGVETQYF.

The chain couples TRBV7-8 to TRBJ1-2; the D gene is possibly TRBD1 (5 bases). Trimming took off 2 bases at V and 8 bases at J, with 12 bases between the two ends. The CDR3 is 13 amino acids. Germline V CDR1 and CDR2: SGHVS, FQNEAQ. The CDR3 sequence: CASSLSGLGGYTF. The CDR3 nucleotides are TGTGCCAGCAGCTTATCAGGGTTGGGGGGCTACACCTTC.